One and the same sample provided the 22 T cell receptor beta chains below, sequenced in a study of early T cells in non-severe SARS-CoV-2 infection. TCRdb re-derived calls from the 5' RACE reads in MiXCR, one entry per CDR3 protein. The sample holds some 60,000 distinct CDR3 sequences, 6.5% to 8.5% seen once. The source material was whole blood. The source is an adult who was a healthcare worker with PCR-confirmed SARS-CoV-2 infection or an uninfected control (not recorded which).

This clonotype came up many times. V and J are TRBV7-2 and TRBJ2-1, with a tentative D call TRBD1 (6 bases). V lost 5 bases and J 7 bases, leaving 18 bases between the germline ends. Germline CDR1 reads SGHTA; CDR2 reads FQGNSA. The CDR3 runs 15 residues. In DNA form, the CDR3 reads TGTGCCAGCAGCCCGAGGATTGGGACATTTAATGAGCAGTTCTTC. As protein: CASSPRIGTFNEQFF. The variable domain in full, with the rest retrieved from reference TRBV7-2 and TRBJ2-1, is GAGVSQSPSNKVTEKGKDVELRCDPISGHTALYWYRQSLGQGLEFLIYFQGNSAPDKSGLPSDRFSAERTGGSVSTLTIQRTQQEDSAVYLCASSPRIGTFNEQFFGPGTRLTVL.

This clonotype occurred many times. V usage is TRBV19 and J usage is TRBJ2-7; D assignment may be TRBD1 or TRBD2 (5 bases each). CDR3 length: 15 amino acids. Trimming shortened V by 7 bases and J by 0 bases, and 16 bases separated the two germline ends. CDR1 is LNHDA and CDR2 is SQIVND in the germline V gene (reference sequence). The CDR3 region is CASKRSDSLSYEQYF. Written as DNA, the CDR3 is TGTGCCAGTAAGCGGTCCGACAGCCTCTCCTACGAGCAGTACTTC.

This clonotype was counted a few times. The chain links TRBV29-1 to TRBJ2-5; TRBD2 aligns across 7 bases. After removal of 7 bases from V and 2 bases from J, the junction contained 13 bases not matched to a gene. Germline V gives CDR1 SQVTM, CDR2 ANQGSEA. The CDR3 covers 15 residues. The CDR3 DNA reads as TGCAGCGCCCCTCCGGCTAGCGGAGCTCAAGAGACCCAGTACTTC. This encodes CSAPPASGAQETQYF.

This clonotype was recorded once. The chain combines TRBV28 with TRBJ2-7; 12 positions match TRBD2. CDR1 is MDHEN and CDR2 is SYDVKM in the germline V gene. V dropped 5 bases and J dropped 0; count of bases not matched to a gene: 5. This CDR3 spans 16 amino acids. In DNA form, the CDR3 reads TGTGCCAGCAGTGGTGGGACTAGCGGGCCCTCCTACGAGCAGTACTTC. Translated: CASSGGTSGPSYEQYF. Looking up the rest from reference TRBV28 and TRBJ2-7 gives the full variable domain: DVKVTQSSRYLVKRTGEKVFLECVQDMDHENMFWYRQDPGLGLRLIYFSYDVKMKEKGDIPEGYSVSREKKERFSLILESASTNQTSMYLCASSGGTSGPSYEQYFGPGTRLTVT.

This clonotype was observed at least ten times. The genes are TRBV4-1 and TRBJ2-7; tentative D call: TRBD2 (5 bases). Trimming stripped 4 bases from V and 3 bases from J, with 13 bases between. CDR3 length: 14 residues. CDR1 is MGHRA and CDR2 is YSYEKL in the germline V gene. The CDR3 region is CASSLATRGYEQYF. For the CDR3, the DNA is TGCGCCAGCAGCCTCGCTACCCGGGGCTACGAGCAGTACTTC.

This clonotype was seen a few times. The chain couples TRBV18 to TRBJ2-1, with 8 bases fitting TRBD1. The CDR3 is made up of 12 amino acids. V lost 8 bases to trimming and J lost 9 bases; unmatched junction nucleotides: 6. Germline V CDR1 and CDR2: KGHSH, LQKENI. CDR3 in amino acids: CASHRGTPEQFF. The CDR3 region has the DNA TGTGCCAGCCACAGGGGGACACCTGAGCAGTTCTTC.

The rearrangement uses TRBV4-1 and TRBJ1-3; 7 bases fit TRBD1. The germline CDR1 and CDR2 sequences are MGHRA and YSYEKL. J was trimmed by 0 bases and V by 4 bases; bases with no gene match: 3. This CDR3 region has 15 residues. CDR3 nucleotides: TGCGCCAGCAGCCCATGGGACAGCTCTGGAAACACCATATATTTT. Residues: CASSPWDSSGNTIYF.

The chain has TRBV6-2 or TRBV6-3 and TRBJ2-7; D not certain. CDR1 is MNHEY, CDR2 SVGEGT, per germline. Trimming took off 7 bases at V and 3 bases at J, with 19 bases between the two ends. CDR3 length: 15 residues. CDR3 residues: CASTNMGFPVYEQYF. In DNA form, the CDR3 reads TGTGCCAGCACCAACATGGGCTTCCCTGTCTACGAGCAGTACTTC.

In the case of this clonotype: This could be a read error, since a much larger clone is one nucleotide away. The gene calls are TRBV7-9 and TRBJ2-2, with a possible D match to TRBD2 (6 bases). Germline CDR1 and CDR2: SEHNR and FQNEAQ (reference sequence). This CDR3 has 15 amino acids. In nucleotides, the CDR3 is TGTGCCAGGAGCTTAGTCACGGGGGACACCGGGGAGCTGTTTTTT. Amino acid sequence: CARSLVTGDTGELFF.

In this sample, this clonotype turned up once. The V gene is TRBV20-1, the J gene TRBJ1-1; D unresolved. CDR1 is DFQATT, CDR2 SNEGSKA, per germline (reference sequence). This CDR3 has 12 amino acids. Trimming stripped 0 bases from V and 3 bases from J, with 5 bases between. DNA of the CDR3: TGCAGTGCTAGAGAAAGGGACACTGAAGCTTTCTTT. This codes for CSARERDTEAFF.

The chain combines TRBV29-1 with TRBJ2-3; tentatively, D is TRBD2 (6 bases). The CDR3 spans 13 residues. The V end lost 5 bases, the J end lost 4 bases, and 13 bases lay between the germline ends. Germline loops: CDR1 SQVTM, CDR2 ANQGSEA. CDR3 in amino acids: CSVRDGGADTQYF. The CDR3 nucleotides read TGCAGCGTTCGGGACGGCGGGGCAGATACGCAGTATTTT.

V gene TRBV4-1 combines with J gene TRBJ1-3; no clear D gene. Germline V gives CDR1 MGHRA, CDR2 YSYEKL. The CDR3 is 14 residues long. V lost 4 bases and J 2 bases, leaving 9 bases between the germline ends. CDR3 amino acids: CASSPTTAGNTIYF. In DNA form, the CDR3 reads TGCGCCAGCAGCCCCACGACGGCTGGAAACACCATATATTTT.

V gene TRBV3-1 combines with J gene TRBJ2-7, with D unclear. V lost 2 bases and J lost 1, with 12 bases in between. Germline CDR1 LGHDT, CDR2 YNNKEL (reference sequence). CDR3 size: 15 residues. The chain's CDR3 is CASSQRYGGSYEQYF. CDR3 DNA sequence: TGTGCCAGCAGCCAACGCTATGGCGGTTCCTACGAGCAGTACTTC.

This clonotype was counted between two and nine times. The rearrangement joins TRBV5-1 to TRBJ1-5; D might be TRBD1 (5 bases). CDR1 is SGHRS and CDR2 is YFSETQ in the germline V gene. The germline V and J ends were trimmed by 4 bases and 0 bases, with 8 bases remaining between them. The CDR3 consists of 14 residues. The CDR3 DNA follows: TGCGCCAGCAGCGAGGGGATTAGCAATCAGCCCCAGCATTTT. It is translated as CASSEGISNQPQHF.

This clonotype appeared many times. CDR3 protein: CASSYGTGGETQYF. The CDR3 bases are TGTGCCAGCAGCTACGGGACAGGGGGAGAGACCCAGTACTTC. V usage is TRBV7-6 and J usage is TRBJ2-5; 11 positions agree with TRBD1. CDR3 size: 14 residues. V dropped 4 bases and J dropped 4; count of bases not matched to a gene: 2. CDR1 is SGHVS, CDR2 FNYEAQ, per germline.

The V and J genes are TRBV28 and TRBJ1-5; weak D call: TRBD1 (5 bases). The CDR3 is 13 amino acids. CDR1 is MDHEN and CDR2 is SYDVKM in the germline V gene. The ends were cut back, 8 bases at V and 4 bases at J, with 12 bases in the middle. CDR3 sequence (DNA): TGTGCCAGCGTCCGCGACAGAAATCAGCCCCAGCATTTT. Translating it yields CASVRDRNQPQHF.

Concerning this clonotype: Being one base from a much bigger clone, this may be a read error. This sequence joins TRBV7-9 and TRBJ1-4; the match to TRBD1 covers 10 bases. Germline lookup yields CDR1 SEHNR and CDR2 FQNEAQ (reference sequence). The CDR3 is 14 amino acids. CDR3 in DNA: TGTACCAGCAGCGGGACAGGGGTGAATGAAAAACTGTTTTTT. This gives the protein CTSSGTGVNEKLFF.

This clonotype was detected a few times. The chain carries TRBV7-9 and TRBJ2-5; D perhaps matches TRBD1 (5 bases). The CDR3 is 11 amino acids. Per the germline V gene, CDR1 is SEHNR and CDR2 is FQNEAQ (reference sequence). V lost 8 bases, J lost 4 bases, and 8 bases lay in between. CDR3 protein: CASPRGETQYF. The CDR3 DNA reads as TGTGCCAGCCCAAGGGGAGAGACCCAGTACTTC.

Ten or more counts support this clonotype. The rearrangement joins TRBV14 to TRBJ2-1; 8 positions agree with TRBD1. This CDR3 spans 15 amino acids. V was clipped by 4 bases and J by 10 bases; unmatched bases: 12. Germline CDR1 is SGHDN and CDR2 is FVKESK. The CDR3 is CASSLTQDREREQFF. The CDR3 DNA is TGTGCCAGCAGCCTTACCCAGGACAGGGAACGAGAGCAGTTCTTC.

This clonotype was counted a few times. The V call is TRBV28, the J call TRBJ2-2; D is undetermined. This CDR3 has 14 amino acids. The V end lost 10 bases, the J end lost 6 bases, and 18 bases lay between the germline ends. Germline lookup yields CDR1 MDHEN and CDR2 SYDVKM. DNA of the CDR3: TGTGCCATCCGCCGGGCGTCCGCCGCCGGGGAGCTGTTTTTT. It encodes CAIRRASAAGELFF.

This clonotype appeared a few times. The chain joins TRBV5-4 to TRBJ2-1; TRBD1 or TRBD2 may be the D gene (5 bases each). The CDR3 runs 15 residues. Germline assignment: CDR1 SGHNT and CDR2 YYREEE (reference sequence). V shed 7 bases and J shed 6 bases, with 20 bases lying between them. The CDR3 DNA reads as TGTGCCAGCGCCTTCCGGGATACCGGGGCCAATGAGCAGTTCTTC. Its translation: CASAFRDTGANEQFF.

This clonotype came up a few times. The gene calls are TRBV6-2 or TRBV6-3 and TRBJ1-2; D remains unclear. Trimming cost V 2 bases and J 3 bases, with 4 bases left between them. The CDR3 is made up of 12 amino acids. CDR1 and CDR2 from the germline V gene are MNHEY and SVGEGT. The CDR3 DNA sequence: TGTGCCAGCAGTTACCAAGACTATGGCTACACCTTC. It codes for CASSYQDYGYTF.